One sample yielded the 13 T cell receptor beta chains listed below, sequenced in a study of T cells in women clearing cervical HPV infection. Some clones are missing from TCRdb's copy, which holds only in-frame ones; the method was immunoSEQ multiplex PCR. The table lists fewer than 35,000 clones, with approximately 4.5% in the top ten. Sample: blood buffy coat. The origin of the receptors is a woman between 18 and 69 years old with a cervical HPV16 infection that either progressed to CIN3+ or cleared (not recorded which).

The sequenced part of the CDR3 DNA is TGTGCCAGCAGCTTAGCGAGGGCAGATACG. This sequence encodes CASSLARADT. The complete CDR3 reads CASSLARADTQYF. The chain couples TRBV7-2 to TRBJ2-3; TRBD2 is a possible D gene (5 bases). The CDR3 end is not reached by the read, which stops 3 residues before it; the germline J gene fills it in. There are 13 residues in the CDR3. The V end lost 0 bases, the J end lost 4 bases, and 5 bases lay between the germline ends. Germline V gives CDR1 SGHTA, CDR2 FQGNSA.

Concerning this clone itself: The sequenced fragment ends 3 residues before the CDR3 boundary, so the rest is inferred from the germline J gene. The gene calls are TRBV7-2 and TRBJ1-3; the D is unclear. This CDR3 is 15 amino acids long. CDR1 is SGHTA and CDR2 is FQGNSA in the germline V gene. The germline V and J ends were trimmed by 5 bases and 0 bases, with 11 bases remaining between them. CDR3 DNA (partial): TGTGCCAGCAGCCCAGCGGTCATCTCTGGAAACACC. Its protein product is CASSPAVISGNT. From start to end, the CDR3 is CASSPAVISGNTIYF.

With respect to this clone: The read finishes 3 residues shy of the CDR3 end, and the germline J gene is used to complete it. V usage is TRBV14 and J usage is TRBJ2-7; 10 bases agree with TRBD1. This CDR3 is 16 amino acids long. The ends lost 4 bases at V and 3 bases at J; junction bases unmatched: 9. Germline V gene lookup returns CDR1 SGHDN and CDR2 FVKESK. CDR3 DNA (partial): TGTGCCAGCAGCCTAACGTCGACAGGGGGCAGCTACGAG. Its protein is CASSLTSTGGSYE. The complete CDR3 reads CASSLTSTGGSYEQYF.

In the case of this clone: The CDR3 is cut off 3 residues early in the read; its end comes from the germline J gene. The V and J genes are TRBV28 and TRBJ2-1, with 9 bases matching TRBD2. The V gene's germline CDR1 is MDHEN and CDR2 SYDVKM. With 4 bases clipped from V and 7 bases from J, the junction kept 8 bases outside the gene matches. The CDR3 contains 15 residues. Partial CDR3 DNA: TGTGCCAGCAGTTCGGCTAGCGGGACCGGTAATGAG. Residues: CASSSASGTGNE. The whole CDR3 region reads CASSSASGTGNEQFF.

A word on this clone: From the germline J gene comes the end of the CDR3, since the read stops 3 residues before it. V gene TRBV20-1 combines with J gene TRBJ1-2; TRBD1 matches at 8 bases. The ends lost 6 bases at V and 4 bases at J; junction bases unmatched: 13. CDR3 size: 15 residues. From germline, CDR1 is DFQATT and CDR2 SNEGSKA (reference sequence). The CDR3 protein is CSANRGQGIGYGYTF. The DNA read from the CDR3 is TGCAGTGCGAACCGAGGACAGGGAATTGGCTATGGC.

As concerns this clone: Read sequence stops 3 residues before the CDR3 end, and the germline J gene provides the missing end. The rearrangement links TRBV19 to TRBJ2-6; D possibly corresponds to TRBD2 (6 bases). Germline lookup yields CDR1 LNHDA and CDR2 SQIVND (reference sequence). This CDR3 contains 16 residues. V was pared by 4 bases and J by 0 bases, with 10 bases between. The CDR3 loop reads CASSSGESSGANVLTF. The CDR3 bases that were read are TGTGCCAGTAGTAGCGGGGAGAGCTCTGGGGCCAACGTC. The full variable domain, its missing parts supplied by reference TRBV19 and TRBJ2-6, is DGGITQSPKYLFRKEGQNVTLSCEQNLNHDAMYWYRQDPGQGLRLIYYSQIVNDFQKGDIAEGYSVSREKKESFPLTVTSAQKNPTAFYLCASSSGESSGANVLTFGAGSRLTVL.

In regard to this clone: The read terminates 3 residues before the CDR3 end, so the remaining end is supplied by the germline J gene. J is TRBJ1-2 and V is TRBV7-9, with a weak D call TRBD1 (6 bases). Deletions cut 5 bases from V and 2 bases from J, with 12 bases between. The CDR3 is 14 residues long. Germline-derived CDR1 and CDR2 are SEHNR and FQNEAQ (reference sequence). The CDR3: CASSPGGANYGYTF. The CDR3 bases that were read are TGTGCCAGCAGCCCGGGGGGCGCCAACTATGGC.

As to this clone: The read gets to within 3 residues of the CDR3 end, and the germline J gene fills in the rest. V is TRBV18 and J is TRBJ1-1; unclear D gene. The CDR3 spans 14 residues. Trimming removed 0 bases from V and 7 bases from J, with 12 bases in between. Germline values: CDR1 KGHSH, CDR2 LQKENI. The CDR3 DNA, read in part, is TGTGCCAGCTCACCACCGACACCATCATTTGAA. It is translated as CASSPPTPSFE. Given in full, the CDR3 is CASSPPTPSFEAFF. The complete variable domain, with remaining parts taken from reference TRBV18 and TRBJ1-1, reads NAGVMQNPRHLVRRRGQEARLRCSPMKGHSHVYWYRQLPEEGLKFMVYLQKENIIDESGMPKERFSAEFPKEGPSILRIQQVVRGDSAAYFCASSPPTPSFEAFFGQGTRLTVV.

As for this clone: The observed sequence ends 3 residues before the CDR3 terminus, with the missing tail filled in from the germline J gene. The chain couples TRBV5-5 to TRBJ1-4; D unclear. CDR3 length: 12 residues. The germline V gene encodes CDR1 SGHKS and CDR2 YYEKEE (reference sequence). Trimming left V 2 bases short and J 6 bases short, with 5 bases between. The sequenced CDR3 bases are TGTGCCAGCAGCTTAACGGATGAAAAA. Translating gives CASSLTDEK. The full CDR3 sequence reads CASSLTDEKLFF.

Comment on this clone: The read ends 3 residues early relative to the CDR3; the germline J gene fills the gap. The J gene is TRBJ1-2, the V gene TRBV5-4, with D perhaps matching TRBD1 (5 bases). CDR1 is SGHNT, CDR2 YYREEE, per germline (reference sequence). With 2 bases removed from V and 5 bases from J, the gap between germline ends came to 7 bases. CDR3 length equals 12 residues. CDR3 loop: CASSFDRYGYTF. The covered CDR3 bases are TGTGCCAGCAGCTTCGACAGATATGGC.

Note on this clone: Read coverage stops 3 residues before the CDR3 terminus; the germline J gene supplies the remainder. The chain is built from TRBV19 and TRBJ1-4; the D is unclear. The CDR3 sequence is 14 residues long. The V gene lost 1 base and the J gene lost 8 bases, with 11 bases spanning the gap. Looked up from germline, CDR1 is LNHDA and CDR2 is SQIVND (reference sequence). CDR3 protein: CASSIVQSPEKLFF. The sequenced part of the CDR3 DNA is TGTGCCAGTAGTATAGTTCAGTCTCCAGAAAAA.

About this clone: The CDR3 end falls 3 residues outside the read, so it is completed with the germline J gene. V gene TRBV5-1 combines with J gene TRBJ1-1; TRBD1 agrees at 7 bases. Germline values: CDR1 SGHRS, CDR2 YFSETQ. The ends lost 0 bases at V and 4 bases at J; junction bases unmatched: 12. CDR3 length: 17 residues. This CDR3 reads CASSLGRPDRVGTEAFF. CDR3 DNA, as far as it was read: TGCGCCAGCAGCTTGGGACGACCCGACAGGGTTGGCACTGAA.

CDR3 bases read: TGTGCCAGCAGCTTGGCAGGGATGTACGCCGGGGAG. Translated, it gives CASSLAGMYAGE. The CDR3 in full is CASSLAGMYAGELFF. The rearrangement uses TRBV5-6 and TRBJ2-2; possibly TRBD1 for D (5 bases). The read stops 3 residues short of the end of the CDR3; the missing end is completed from the germline J gene. Germline V lookup: CDR1 SGHDT, CDR2 YYEEEE. V gave up 0 bases and J gave up 6 bases, with 12 bases separating them. This CDR3 spans 15 amino acids.